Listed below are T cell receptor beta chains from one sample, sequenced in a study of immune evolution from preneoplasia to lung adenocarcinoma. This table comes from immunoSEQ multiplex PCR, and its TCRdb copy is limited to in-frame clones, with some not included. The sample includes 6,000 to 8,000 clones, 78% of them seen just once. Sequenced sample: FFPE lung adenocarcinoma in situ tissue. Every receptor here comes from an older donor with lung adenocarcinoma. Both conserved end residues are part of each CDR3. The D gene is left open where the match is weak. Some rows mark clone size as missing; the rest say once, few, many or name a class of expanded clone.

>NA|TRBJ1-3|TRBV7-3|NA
CASSPPGGNTIYF
TGTGCCAGCAGCCCACCCGGTGGAAACACCATATATTTT
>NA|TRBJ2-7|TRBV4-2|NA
CASSQDWRGSYEQYF
TGTGCCAGCAGCCAAGATTGGAGGGGGTCCTACGAGCAGTACTTC
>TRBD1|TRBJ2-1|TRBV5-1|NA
CASSLGTESYNEQFF
TGCGCCAGCAGCCTTGGGACAGAATCCTACAATGAGCAGTTCTTC
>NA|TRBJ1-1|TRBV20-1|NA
CSAAPLDGAFF
TGCAGTGCTGCCCCCCTAGATGGGGCTTTCTTT
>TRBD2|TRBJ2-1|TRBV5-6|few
CASSPWGREDGNEQFF
TGTGCCAGCAGCCCGTGGGGGCGGGAGGATGGAAATGAGCAGTTCTTC
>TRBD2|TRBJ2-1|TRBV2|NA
CASGTSGQFF
TGTGCCAGCGGAACTAGCGGCCAGTTCTTC
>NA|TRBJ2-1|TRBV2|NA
CASSARKQGSEQFF
TGTGCCAGCAGCGCCCGCAAACAGGGATCTGAGCAGTTCTTC
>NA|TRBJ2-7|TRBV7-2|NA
CASSLPPVRGTIYEQYF
TGTGCCAGCAGCTTGCCGCCGGTGAGGGGAACCATATACGAGCAGTACTTC
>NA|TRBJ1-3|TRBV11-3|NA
CASSLDGADSGNTIYF
TGTGCCAGCAGCTTAGACGGCGCAGACTCTGGAAACACCATATATTTT
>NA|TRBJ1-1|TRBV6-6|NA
CASSYRKNTEAFF
TGTGCCAGCAGTTACAGGAAGAACACTGAAGCTTTCTTT
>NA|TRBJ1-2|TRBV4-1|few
CASSQEGAGKVYGYTF
TGTGCCAGCAGCCAAGAAGGTGCAGGGAAGGTCTATGGCTACACCTTC
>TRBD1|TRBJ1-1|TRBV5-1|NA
CASNLSGTGNTEAFF
TGCGCCAGCAACTTGTCCGGGACAGGCAACACTGAAGCTTTCTTT
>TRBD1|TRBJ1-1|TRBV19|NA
CASSIQGEGTEAFF
TGTGCCAGTAGTATCCAGGGGGAGGGCACTGAAGCTTTCTTT
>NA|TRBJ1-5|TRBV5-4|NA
CASSWGRNSNQPQHF
TGTGCCAGCAGCTGGGGACGGAATAGCAATCAGCCCCAGCATTTT
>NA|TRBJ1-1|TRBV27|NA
CASSQQVGTQTFF
TGTGCCAGCAGCCAGCAGGTCGGGACTCAAACTTTCTTT
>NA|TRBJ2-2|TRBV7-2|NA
CASSLRTHPPGELFF
TGTGCCAGCAGCCTGAGGACCCACCCTCCCGGGGAGCTGTTTTTT
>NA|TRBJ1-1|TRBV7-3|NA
CASSFGQYTEAFF
TGTGCCAGCAGCTTCGGACAATACACTGAAGCTTTCTTT
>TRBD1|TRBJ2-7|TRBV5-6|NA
CASTRTGLEQYF
TGTGCCAGCACCCGGACAGGGCTCGAGCAGTACTTC
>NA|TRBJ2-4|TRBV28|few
CASSLPKNIQYF
TGTGCCAGCAGTTTACCCAAAAACATTCAGTACTTC
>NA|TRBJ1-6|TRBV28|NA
CASSLRQGPLHF
TGTGCCAGCAGTTTAAGGCAGGGACCCCTCCACTTT
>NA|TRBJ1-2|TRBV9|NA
CASSGKTALGYTF
TGTGCCAGCAGTGGAAAGACCGCGCTGGGCTACACCTTC
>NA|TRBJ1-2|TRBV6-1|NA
CASSEVQGGGYTF
TGTGCCAGCAGTGAAGTACAGGGTGGTGGCTACACCTTC
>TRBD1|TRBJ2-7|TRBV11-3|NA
CASSQRQGAIHEQYF
TGTGCCAGCAGCCAGAGACAGGGGGCAATACACGAGCAGTACTTC
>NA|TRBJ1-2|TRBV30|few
CACGREPYGYTF
TGTGCCTGTGGACGGGAACCTTATGGCTACACCTTC
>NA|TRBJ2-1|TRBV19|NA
CASSEGRLPAGGGEQFF
TGTGCCAGTAGTGAGGGGCGATTACCCGCTGGAGGAGGTGAGCAGTTCTTC
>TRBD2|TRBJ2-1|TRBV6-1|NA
CASSEALGGREASEQFF
TGTGCCAGCAGTGAAGCCCTGGGGGGGCGGGAGGCTAGTGAGCAGTTCTTC
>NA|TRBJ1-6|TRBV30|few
CAWSVVRGRTASRGTLHF
TGTGCCTGGAGTGTAGTAAGGGGCAGGACAGCTAGTAGAGGGACCCTCCACTTT
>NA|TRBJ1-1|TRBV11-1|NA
CASSLGWNTEAFF
TGTGCCAGCAGCTTAGGCTGGAACACTGAAGCTTTCTTT
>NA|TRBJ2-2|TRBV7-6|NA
CASSLVPGANTGELFF
TGTGCCAGCAGCTTAGTCCCAGGGGCGAACACCGGGGAGCTGTTTTTT
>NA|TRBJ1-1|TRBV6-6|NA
CASSWDTEAFF
TGTGCCAGCAGTTGGGACACTGAAGCTTTCTTT
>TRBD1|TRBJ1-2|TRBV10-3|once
CAINPDREDGYTF
TGTGCCATCAACCCGGACAGGGAAGATGGCTACACCTTC
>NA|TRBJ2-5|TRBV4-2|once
CASSQVGYQETQYF
TGTGCCAGCAGCCAAGTTGGGTACCAAGAGACCCAGTACTTC
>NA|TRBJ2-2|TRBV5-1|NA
CASSLPDTGELFF
TGCGCCAGCAGCTTACCTGACACCGGGGAGCTGTTTTTT
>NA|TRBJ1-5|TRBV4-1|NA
CASSQDGPGNQPQHF
TGCGCCAGCAGCCAAGATGGGCCCGGCAATCAGCCCCAGCATTTT
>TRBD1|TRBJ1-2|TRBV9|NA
CASSGGVGQGVYGYTF
TGTGCCAGCAGTGGGGGGGTGGGACAGGGGGTGTATGGCTACACCTTC
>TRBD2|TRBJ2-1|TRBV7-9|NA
CASSLPFTSGRHNEQFF
TGTGCCAGCAGCTTACCTTTCACTAGCGGGAGGCACAATGAGCAGTTCTTC
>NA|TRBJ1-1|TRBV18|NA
CASFGQLNTEAFF
TGTGCCAGCTTTGGACAGTTGAACACTGAAGCTTTCTTT
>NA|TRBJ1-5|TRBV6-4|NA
CASSETGNQPQHF
TGTGCCAGCAGTGAGACAGGCAATCAGCCCCAGCATTTT
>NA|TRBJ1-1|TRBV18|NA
CASSGPRGTEAFF
TGTGCCAGCTCGGGGCCGCGGGGCACTGAAGCTTTCTTT
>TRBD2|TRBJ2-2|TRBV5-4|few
CASSLGLAETGELFF
TGTGCCAGCAGCTTGGGACTAGCGGAAACCGGGGAGCTGTTTTTT
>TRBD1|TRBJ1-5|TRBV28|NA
CASTVTGTGAVQPQHF
TGTGCCAGCACCGTCACCGGGACAGGGGCTGTTCAGCCCCAGCATTTT
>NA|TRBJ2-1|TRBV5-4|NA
CASSFMSDEQFF
TGTGCCAGCAGCTTCATGAGCGATGAGCAGTTCTTC
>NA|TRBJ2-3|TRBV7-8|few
CASSLGLGTDTQYF
TGTGCCAGCAGCTTAGGGCTGGGCACAGATACGCAGTATTTT
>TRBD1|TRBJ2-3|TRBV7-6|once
CASSLEGTVADTQYF
TGTGCCAGCAGCTTAGAGGGGACAGTCGCAGATACGCAGTATTTT
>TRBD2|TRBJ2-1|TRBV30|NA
CAWSEPGLEINEQFF
TGTGCCTGGAGTGAGCCGGGACTAGAAATTAATGAGCAGTTCTTC
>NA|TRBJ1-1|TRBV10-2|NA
CASSGVRESRDTEAFF
TGCGCCAGCAGTGGAGTCAGGGAAAGCCGGGACACTGAAGCTTTCTTT
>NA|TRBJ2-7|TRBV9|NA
CASSASTSSYEQYF
TGTGCCAGCAGCGCCTCTACTAGCTCCTACGAGCAGTACTTC
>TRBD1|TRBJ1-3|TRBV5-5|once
CASSMTGSVNTIYF
TGTGCCAGCAGCATGACAGGGAGCGTCAACACCATATATTTT
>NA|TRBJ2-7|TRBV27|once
CASSLERAAYEQYF
TGTGCCAGCAGTTTGGAACGGGCCGCCTACGAGCAGTACTTC
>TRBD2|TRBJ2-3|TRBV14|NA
CASKVAGDGNTQYF
TGTGCCAGCAAGGTAGCGGGGGATGGGAATACGCAGTATTTT
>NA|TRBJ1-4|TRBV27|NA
CASSFQEGNEKLFF
TGTGCCAGCAGTTTTCAAGAGGGGAATGAAAAACTGTTTTTT
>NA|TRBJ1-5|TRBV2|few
CASSLPRGTNQPQHF
TGTGCCAGCAGCCTGCCGAGGGGGACCAATCAGCCCCAGCATTTT
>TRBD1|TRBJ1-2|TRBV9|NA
CASSDGTGDYGYTF
TGTGCCAGCAGCGACGGGACAGGGGACTATGGCTACACCTTC
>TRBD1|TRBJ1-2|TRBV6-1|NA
CASRDRDRDYGYTF
TGTGCCAGCAGGGACCGGGACAGGGATTATGGCTACACCTTC
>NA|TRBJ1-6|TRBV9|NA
CASSAGTANSPLHF
TGTGCCAGCAGCGCCGGGACGGCTAATTCACCCCTCCACTTT